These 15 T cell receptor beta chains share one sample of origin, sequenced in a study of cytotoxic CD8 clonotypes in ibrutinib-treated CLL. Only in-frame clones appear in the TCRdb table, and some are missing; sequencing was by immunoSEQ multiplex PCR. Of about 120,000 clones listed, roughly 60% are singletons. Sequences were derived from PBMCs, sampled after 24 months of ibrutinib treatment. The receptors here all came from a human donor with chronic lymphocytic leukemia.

The CDR3: CASSKDGHRDRDSSGANVLTF. In nucleotides, the CDR3 is TGTGCCAGCAGCAAAGACGGTCACCGGGACAGGGATAGCTCTGGGGCCAACGTCCTGACTTTC. V usage is TRBV21-1 and J usage is TRBJ2-6; the table names TRBD1, a call not compared with the DNA. TRBV21-1 is a recognized pseudogene. The CDR3 spans 21 residues.

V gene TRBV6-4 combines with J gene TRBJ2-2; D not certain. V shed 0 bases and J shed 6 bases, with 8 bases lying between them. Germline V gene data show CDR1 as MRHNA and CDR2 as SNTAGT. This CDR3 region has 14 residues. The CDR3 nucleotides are TGTGCCAGCAGTGACTCGGGTAGAGCCGGGGAGCTGTTTTTT. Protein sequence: CASSDSGRAGELFF.

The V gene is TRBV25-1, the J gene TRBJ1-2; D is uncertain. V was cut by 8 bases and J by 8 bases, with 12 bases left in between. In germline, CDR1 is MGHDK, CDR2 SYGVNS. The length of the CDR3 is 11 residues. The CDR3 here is CASSREYGYTF. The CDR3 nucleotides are TGTGCCAGCTCACGAGAGTACGGCTACACCTTC.

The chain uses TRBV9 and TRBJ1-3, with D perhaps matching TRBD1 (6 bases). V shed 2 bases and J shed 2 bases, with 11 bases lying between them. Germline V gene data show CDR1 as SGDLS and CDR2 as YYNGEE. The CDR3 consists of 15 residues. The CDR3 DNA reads TGTGCCAGCAGCGTTACAGGGATAACTGGAAACACCATATATTTT. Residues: CASSVTGITGNTIYF.

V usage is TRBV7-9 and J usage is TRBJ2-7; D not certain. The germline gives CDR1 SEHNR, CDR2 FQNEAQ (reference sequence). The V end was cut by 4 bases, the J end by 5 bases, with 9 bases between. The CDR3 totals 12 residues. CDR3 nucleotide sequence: TGTGCCAGCAGCTCCCTGGAGCACGAGCAGTACTTC. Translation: CASSSLEHEQYF.

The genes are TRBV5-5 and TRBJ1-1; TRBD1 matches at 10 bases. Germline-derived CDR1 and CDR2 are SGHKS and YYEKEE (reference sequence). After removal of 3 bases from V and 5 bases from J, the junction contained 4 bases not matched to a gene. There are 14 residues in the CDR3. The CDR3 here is CASSWDRGRTEAFF. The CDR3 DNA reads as TGTGCCAGCAGCTGGGACAGGGGTAGGACTGAAGCTTTCTTT.

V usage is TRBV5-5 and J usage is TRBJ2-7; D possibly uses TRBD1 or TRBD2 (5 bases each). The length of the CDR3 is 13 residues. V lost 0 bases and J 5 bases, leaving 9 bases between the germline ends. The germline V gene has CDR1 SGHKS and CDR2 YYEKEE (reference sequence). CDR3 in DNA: TGTGCCAGCAGCTTGGCAGGGAGACACGAGCAGTACTTC. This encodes CASSLAGRHEQYF. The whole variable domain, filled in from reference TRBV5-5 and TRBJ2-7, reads DAGVTQSPTHLIKTRGQQVTLRCSPISGHKSVSWYQQVLGQGPQFIFQYYEKEERGRGNFPDRFSARQFPNYSSELNVNALLLGDSALYLCASSLAGRHEQYFGPGTRLTVT.

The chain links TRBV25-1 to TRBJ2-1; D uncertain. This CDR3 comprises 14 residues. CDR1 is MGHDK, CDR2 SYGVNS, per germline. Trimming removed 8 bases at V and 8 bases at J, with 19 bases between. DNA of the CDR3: TGTGCCAGCCTGGATAGCCCTAGGCGCTATGAGCAGTTCTTC. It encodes CASLDSPRRYEQFF.

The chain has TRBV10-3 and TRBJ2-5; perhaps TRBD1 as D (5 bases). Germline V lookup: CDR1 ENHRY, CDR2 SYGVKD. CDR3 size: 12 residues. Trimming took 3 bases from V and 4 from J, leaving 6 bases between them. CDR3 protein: CAISERGETQYF. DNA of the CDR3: TGTGCCATCAGTGAAAGGGGAGAGACCCAGTACTTC.

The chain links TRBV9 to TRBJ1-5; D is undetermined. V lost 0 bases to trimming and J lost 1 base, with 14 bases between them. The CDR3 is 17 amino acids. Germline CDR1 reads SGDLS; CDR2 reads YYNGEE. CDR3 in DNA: TGTGCCAGCAGCGTAGGGGCAGCCGGGTTCAGCAATCAGCCCCAGCATTTT. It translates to CASSVGAAGFSNQPQHF.

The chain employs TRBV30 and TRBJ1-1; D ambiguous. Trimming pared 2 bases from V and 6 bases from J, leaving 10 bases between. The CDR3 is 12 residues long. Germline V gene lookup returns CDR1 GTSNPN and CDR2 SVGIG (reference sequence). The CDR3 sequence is CAWSIWGAEAFF. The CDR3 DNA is TGTGCCTGGAGTATTTGGGGAGCTGAAGCTTTCTTT.

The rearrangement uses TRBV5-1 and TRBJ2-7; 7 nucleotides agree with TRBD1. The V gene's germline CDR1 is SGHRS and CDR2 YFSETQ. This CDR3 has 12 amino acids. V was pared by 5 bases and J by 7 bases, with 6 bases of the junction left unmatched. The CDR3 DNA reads TGCGCCAGCAGTCTCCTACAGGGGGAGCAGTACTTC. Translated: CASSLLQGEQYF.

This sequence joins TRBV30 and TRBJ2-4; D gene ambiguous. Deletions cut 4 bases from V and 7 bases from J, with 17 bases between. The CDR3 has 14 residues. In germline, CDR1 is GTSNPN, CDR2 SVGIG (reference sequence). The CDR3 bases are TGTGCCTGGACCGAGGACCTATTGGTCAACATTCAGTACTTC. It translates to CAWTEDLLVNIQYF.

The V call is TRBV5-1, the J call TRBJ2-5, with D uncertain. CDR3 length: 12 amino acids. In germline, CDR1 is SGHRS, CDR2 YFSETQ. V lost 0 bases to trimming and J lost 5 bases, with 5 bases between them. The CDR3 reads CASSLGAETQYF. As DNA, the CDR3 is TGCGCCAGCAGCTTGGGGGCTGAGACCCAGTACTTC.

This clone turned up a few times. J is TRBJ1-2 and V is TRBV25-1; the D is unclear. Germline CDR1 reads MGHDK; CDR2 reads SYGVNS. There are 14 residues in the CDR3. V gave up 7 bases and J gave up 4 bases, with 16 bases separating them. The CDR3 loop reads CASTPTGNSYGYTF. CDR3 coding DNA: TGTGCCAGCACCCCAACCGGAAATTCCTATGGCTACACCTTC.